The 7 T cell receptor beta chains below all came from one sample that was sequenced in a study of blood T cell repertoires in COVID-19 (dated by TCRdb to about 2020). The library was produced with the immunoSEQ multiplex PCR assay. TCRdb provides this immuneACCESS table in a form limited to in-frame rearrangements. Some clones are lacking; in checked studies, under half of them reflect an unresolved V gene, and why the rest are absent is not known. The sample yields approximately 190,000 clones; 84% were counted once. The top ten hold 3% to 3.5% of the sample. The sequencing input was PBMCs or T cells enriched from blood (not recorded which). The receptor source for this set is a woman in her thirties who had been exposed to COVID-19.

The chain carries TRBV7-2 and TRBJ1-4; 9 bases match TRBD1. The V and J ends lost 2 bases and 8 bases, in that order; junction bases with no gene match: 9. CDR1 and CDR2 from the germline V gene are SGHTA and FQGNSA. The CDR3 covers 16 residues. The CDR3 DNA is TGTGCCAGCAGCTTATCCGTCAAGACAGGGGGGGAAAAACTGTTTTTT. Residues: CASSLSVKTGGEKLFF.

The V and J genes are TRBV4-1 and TRBJ1-3; 7 bases are shared with TRBD1. The CDR3 spans 16 residues. Per germline, CDR1 MGHRA and CDR2 YSYEKL. V trimming: 0 bases; J trimming: 3 bases; junction bases outside the gene matches: 5. The CDR3 DNA sequence: TGCGCCAGCAGCCAAGAAGAACAGGGGATTGGAAACACCATATATTTT. It encodes CASSQEEQGIGNTIYF.

The rearrangement joins TRBV7-2 to TRBJ2-1; D may be TRBD1 (5 bases). Trimming took 3 bases from V and 6 from J, leaving 9 bases between them. Germline V gene lookup returns CDR1 SGHTA and CDR2 FQGNSA. CDR3 length equals 13 residues. DNA for the CDR3: TGTGCCAGCAGCTTCGACAGATCCAATGAGCAGTTCTTC. Its protein is CASSFDRSNEQFF.

Of note for this clone: Sequence at one end of the junction differs from germline and may be a read error. V is TRBV4-1 and J is TRBJ1-1; D is uncertain. The CDR3 is 15 residues long. Germline assignment: CDR1 MGHRA and CDR2 YSYEKL. The CDR3 is CASIQEGSMNTEAFF. The CDR3 nucleotides are TGCGCCAGCATCCAAGAGGGCAGCATGAACACTGAAGCTTTCTTT.

The V call is TRBV6-5, the J call TRBJ2-1; D may be TRBD2 (6 bases). Per the germline V gene, CDR1 is MNHEY and CDR2 is SVGAGI. There are 16 residues in the CDR3. V was shortened by 4 bases and J by 0 bases, with 13 bases between the two germline ends. This chain's CDR3 is CASSFSGLTSYNEQFF. CDR3 coding DNA: TGTGCCAGCAGTTTTTCGGGACTTACCTCCTACAATGAGCAGTTCTTC.

The chain joins TRBV9 to TRBJ2-7; the D is unclear. This CDR3 is built from 11 residues. The germline V gene encodes CDR1 SGDLS and CDR2 YYNGEE. The V and J ends lost 0 bases and 7 bases respectively, with 5 bases between them. Here the CDR3 reads CASSVGQEQYF. CDR3 bases: TGTGCCAGCAGCGTAGGGCAAGAGCAGTACTTC.

This clone was seen a few times. This chain links TRBV27 with TRBJ2-1; 9 nucleotides align to TRBD1. V lost 11 bases, J lost 8 bases, and 16 bases stayed unmatched. CDR1 is MNHEY, CDR2 SMNVEV, per germline (reference sequence). The CDR3 totals 15 residues. In DNA, the CDR3 is TGTGCCTCCTCCCTCGCCGGGACAGGGCTCGATGAGCAGTTCTTC. It specifies CASSLAGTGLDEQFF.